One sample yielded the 25 T cell receptor beta chains listed below, sequenced in a study of T cells in Graves' hyperthyroidism and ophthalmopathy. RNA transcripts were the template for amplifying TCR beta CDR3 regions. During a first-round RT-PCR of the TCR CDR3, the HTBI primer set was used. TCRdb ran MiXCR on the multiplex PCR reads and lists one entry per CDR3 protein. The sample has about 570,000 distinct CDR3 sequences, 35% to 55% seen once. Sequencing used peripheral blood or thyroid tissue (not recorded which). Receptor source: an adult woman with Graves' disease, either hyperthyroidism or ophthalmopathy (not recorded which).

This clonotype occurred a few times. The chain links TRBV6-5 to TRBJ2-7; weak D call: TRBD2 (6 bases). The CDR3 totals 17 residues. V shed 2 bases and J shed 4 bases, with 21 bases lying between them. Germline V lookup: CDR1 MNHEY, CDR2 SVGAGI. The CDR3 is CASSYQRVVYDCYEQYF. CDR3 coding DNA: TGTGCCAGCAGTTACCAGCGGGTAGTTTACGATTGTTACGAGCAGTACTTC.

The chain has TRBV10-3 and TRBJ2-3; weak D call: TRBD2 (5 bases). CDR3 length: 14 amino acids. Trimming shortened V by 8 bases and J by 2 bases, and 14 bases separated the two germline ends. Germline assignment: CDR1 ENHRY and CDR2 SYGVKD. The DNA of the CDR3 is TGTGCCATCGGCGGCGGGCCCATCACAGATACGCAGTATTTT. As protein: CAIGGGPITDTQYF.

This chain connects TRBV2 to TRBJ2-2, with 12 bases that match TRBD2. The CDR3 totals 17 residues. The V segment lost 6 bases and the J segment 4 bases; nucleotides outside the gene matches: 9. The germline CDR1 and CDR2 sequences are SNHLY and FYNNEI. CDR3 bases: TGTGCCAGCAGGGGGGCGCTAGCGGGAGGGGGCACCGGGGAGCTGTTTTTT. This codes for CASRGALAGGGTGELFF. The full variable domain, rest sourced from reference TRBV2 and TRBJ2-2, is EPEVTQTPSHQVTQMGQEVILRCVPISNHLYFYWYRQILGQKVEFLVSFYNNEISEKSEIFDDQFSVERPDGSNFTLKIRSTKLEDSAMYFCASRGALAGGGTGELFFGEGSRLTVL.

The chain recombines TRBV15 with TRBJ1-5, with 11 bases that match TRBD1. V lost 5 bases to trimming and J lost 2 bases; unmatched junction nucleotides: 11. Germline CDR1 and CDR2: LNHNV and YYDKDF (reference sequence). The CDR3 is made up of 18 amino acids. CDR3 residues: CATSPGTGGPRGNQPQHF. Here the CDR3 DNA reads TGTGCCACCAGCCCTGGGACAGGGGGTCCACGGGGCAATCAGCCCCAGCATTTT.

This clonotype showed up many times. The chain employs TRBV10-2 and TRBJ2-7; no clear D. The V gene lost 5 bases and the J gene lost 2 bases, with 10 bases spanning the gap. The CDR3 covers 13 residues. CDR1 and CDR2 (germline): WSHSY, SAAADI. This CDR3 is CASSTDGTYEQYF. DNA for the CDR3: TGCGCCAGCAGTACGGACGGAACCTACGAGCAGTACTTC.

This chain links TRBV20-1 with TRBJ2-5, with unresolved D. This CDR3 contains 11 residues. Germline CDR1 DFQATT, CDR2 SNEGSKA (reference sequence). Trimming took off 7 bases at V and 1 base at J, with 7 bases between the two ends. The CDR3 is CSVLLQETQYF. As DNA, the CDR3 is TGCAGTGTCCTACTCCAAGAGACCCAGTACTTC.

To note about this clonotype: The junction shows a germline mismatch at one end, possibly a read error. The rearrangement uses TRBV5-6 and TRBJ1-2; D ambiguous. Germline V gene data show CDR1 as SGHDT and CDR2 as YYEEEE. CDR3 size: 13 residues. The CDR3 region has the DNA TGTGCCAACAGCGAGGAGGGAAGGCATGGCTACACCTTC. Translation gives CANSEEGRHGYTF.

The genes are TRBV10-3 and TRBJ2-5; 7 positions agree with TRBD1. In germline, CDR1 is ENHRY, CDR2 SYGVKD. This CDR3 contains 13 residues. V was clipped by 7 bases and J by 5 bases; unmatched bases: 7. The CDR3 DNA sequence: TGTGCCATCAAACAGGGGATGATGGAGACCCAGTACTTC. Translation: CAIKQGMMETQYF.

This clonotype was seen more than once but under ten times. Here the CDR3 reads CASSLIRNTIYF. The CDR3 coding sequence is TGTGCCAGCAGTTTGATCCGGAACACCATATATTTT. V gene TRBV12-3 or TRBV12-4 combines with J gene TRBJ1-3; the D is unclear. This CDR3 spans 12 amino acids. Trimming took 3 bases from V and 7 from J, leaving 7 bases between them.

The rearrangement uses TRBV2 and TRBJ2-2; D might be TRBD1 (5 bases). Trimming took 6 bases from V and 3 from J, leaving 14 bases between them. This CDR3 has 15 residues. CDR1 SNHLY and CDR2 FYNNEI come from the germline V gene. The CDR3 region is CASRLSDRHTGELFF. In DNA form, the CDR3 reads TGTGCCAGCAGACTTAGTGACAGACACACCGGGGAGCTGTTTTTT. Filled out from reference TRBV2 and TRBJ2-2, the complete variable domain reads EPEVTQTPSHQVTQMGQEVILRCVPISNHLYFYWYRQILGQKVEFLVSFYNNEISEKSEIFDDQFSVERPDGSNFTLKIRSTKLEDSAMYFCASRLSDRHTGELFFGEGSRLTVL.

V and J are TRBV29-1 and TRBJ1-6; 7 nucleotides line up with TRBD1. Per germline, CDR1 SQVTM and CDR2 ANQGSEA. V lost 6 bases to trimming and J lost 4 bases; unmatched junction nucleotides: 0. The CDR3 totals 12 residues. CDR3 amino acids: CSVGQYNSPLHF. For the CDR3, the DNA is TGCAGCGTGGGACAGTATAATTCACCCCTCCACTTT.

The chain has TRBV20-1 and TRBJ2-6; D is unresolved. V was clipped by 5 bases and J by 5 bases, with 7 bases between them. Germline assignment: CDR1 DFQATT and CDR2 SNEGSKA (reference sequence). The CDR3 totals 12 residues. The DNA of the CDR3 is TGCAGTGCTCCCCCTAGGGCCAACGTCCTGACTTTC. It codes for CSAPPRANVLTF.

The CDR3: CAWTGTGKIYEQYF. In DNA form, the CDR3 reads TGTGCCTGGACCGGGACAGGGAAAATCTACGAGCAGTACTTC. The genes are TRBV30 and TRBJ2-7, with 9 nucleotides matching TRBD1. The CDR3 totals 14 residues. Germline assignment: CDR1 GTSNPN and CDR2 SVGIG (reference sequence). V shed 4 bases and J 3 bases; nucleotides not matched to a gene: 7.

The chain has TRBV11-2 and TRBJ1-2; the D gene is possibly TRBD1 (5 bases). From germline, CDR1 is SGHAT and CDR2 FQNNGV. The CDR3 has 16 residues. V was pared by 6 bases and J by 8 bases, with 25 bases between. CDR3 residues: CASSTLPWDRGVGYTF. As DNA, the CDR3 is TGTGCCAGCAGTACACTACCTTGGGACCGCGGAGTCGGCTACACCTTC.

In this sample, this clonotype turned up once. One end of the junction does not line up with germline, which may come from a read error. The CDR3 DNA follows: TGTGCCAGCAACTCAGACTTCTCTGGGGCCAACGTCTTGACTTTC. Translated, it gives CASNSDFSGANVLTF. The gene calls are TRBV2 and TRBJ2-6; D perhaps matches TRBD1 (5 bases). CDR1 and CDR2 (germline): SNHLY, FYNNEI. The CDR3 consists of 15 residues.

This clonotype has only a few counts. The DNA for the CDR3 is TGTGCCAGCAGCCCTGGCGAAAACATTCAGTACTTC. Translation: CASSPGENIQYF. The chain couples TRBV9 to TRBJ2-4; no clear D. Deletions cut 4 bases from V and 5 bases from J, with 7 bases between. The germline V gene has CDR1 SGDLS and CDR2 YYNGEE. CDR3 length: 12 residues.

The rearrangement joins TRBV4-2 to TRBJ2-3, with 10 bases that match TRBD2. V lost 4 bases, J lost 12 bases, and 13 bases stayed unmatched. This CDR3 spans 15 amino acids. The germline V gene has CDR1 LGHNA and CDR2 YNFKEQ. CDR3: CASSPWTSGVEFQYF. The DNA of the CDR3 is TGTGCCAGCAGCCCCTGGACTAGCGGAGTAGAATTTCAGTATTTT.

The genes are TRBV7-6 and TRBJ1-6; 12 bases are shared with TRBD1. V dropped 7 bases and J dropped 5; count of bases not matched to a gene: 9. This CDR3 region has 17 residues. Germline values: CDR1 SGHVS, CDR2 FNYEAQ. Here the CDR3 DNA reads TGTGCCAGCACCTTGGGACAGGGGGCCGTTGATAATTCACCCCTCCACTTT. Translating it yields CASTLGQGAVDNSPLHF.

As for this clonotype: Relative to the germline gene, one junction end is altered; a read error may explain this. This chain connects TRBV5-1 to TRBJ2-7; D is unresolved. The CDR3 runs 15 residues. CDR1 is SGHRS, CDR2 YFSETQ, per germline. The CDR3 reads CASSFSNPGSYEQYF. The CDR3 nucleotides are TGTGCCAGCAGTTTCTCTAACCCCGGCTCCTACGAGCAGTACTTC.

The chain's CDR3 is CASSWGHETQYF. CDR3 bases: TGTGCCAGTAGCTGGGGCCATGAGACCCAGTACTTC. The chain has TRBV19 and TRBJ2-5; a possible D gene is TRBD1 (5 bases). With 6 bases removed from V and 5 bases from J, the gap between germline ends came to 10 bases. This CDR3 region has 12 residues. CDR1 is LNHDA, CDR2 SQIVND, per germline (reference sequence). The whole variable domain, remainder taken from reference TRBV19 and TRBJ2-5, is DGGITQSPKYLFRKEGQNVTLSCEQNLNHDAMYWYRQDPGQGLRLIYYSQIVNDFQKGDIAEGYSVSREKKESFPLTVTSAQKNPTAFYLCASSWGHETQYFGPGTRLLVL.

The V and J genes are TRBV9 and TRBJ1-2; the D is unclear. The CDR3 contains 13 residues. Trimming took 0 bases from V and 6 from J, leaving 9 bases between them. CDR1 and CDR2 from the germline V gene are SGDLS and YYNGEE. This CDR3 reads CASSVGVDDGYTF. DNA of the CDR3: TGTGCCAGCAGCGTAGGGGTGGACGATGGCTACACCTTC.

The CDR3 is CSVGGLASPGELFF. The CDR3 nucleotides read TGCAGCGTTGGGGGACTAGCCTCCCCCGGGGAGCTGTTTTTT. The rearrangement joins TRBV29-1 to TRBJ2-2; 9 bases map to TRBD2. The CDR3 consists of 14 residues. V lost 4 bases, J lost 6 bases, and 6 bases stayed unmatched. In germline, CDR1 is SQVTM, CDR2 ANQGSEA.

The chain links TRBV20-1 to TRBJ2-7; D gene unclear. V was shortened by 6 bases and J by 7 bases, with 37 bases between the two germline ends. The CDR3 has 19 amino acids. Germline CDR1 reads DFQATT; CDR2 reads SNEGSKA (reference sequence). The CDR3 coding sequence is TGCAGTGCCTGGAGCCGCGAGCTTAATAGCAATCAGCCCCAGTGGGAGCAGTACTTC. Protein sequence: CSAWSRELNSNQPQWEQYF.

This clonotype occurred many times. The rearrangement joins TRBV5-1 to TRBJ1-6; no clear D gene. This CDR3 is built from 15 residues. V was shortened by 0 bases and J by 5 bases, with 9 bases between the two germline ends. Germline V gene sequence: CDR1 SGHRS, CDR2 YFSETQ. The CDR3 DNA is TGCGCCAGCAGCTTGGAACGTCTAGATAATTCACCCCTCCACTTT. Residues: CASSLERLDNSPLHF. Full variable domain (outside the CDR3, taken from reference TRBV5-1 and TRBJ1-6): KAGVTQTPRYLIKTRGQQVTLSCSPISGHRSVSWYQQTPGQGLQFLFEYFSETQRNKGNFPGRFSGRQFSNSRSEMNVSTLELGDSALYLCASSLERLDNSPLHFGNGTRLTVT.

V usage is TRBV29-1 and J usage is TRBJ1-1; D ambiguous. Germline V gene data show CDR1 as SQVTM and CDR2 as ANQGSEA. The CDR3 runs to 11 residues. Trimming cost V 6 bases and J 5 bases, with 10 bases left between them. The CDR3 loop reads CSVVPWTEAFF. The CDR3 bases are TGCAGCGTGGTGCCATGGACTGAAGCTTTCTTT.